A single sample gave rise to the 31 T cell receptor beta chains below, sequenced in a study of T cells in Graves' hyperthyroidism and ophthalmopathy (dated by TCRdb to about 2019). Library generation was performed with multiplex PCR. Instrument used: Illumina HiSeq 2000. The TCR beta CDR3 regions were amplified from the RNA transcripts. A first-round RT-PCR of the TCR CDR3 used the HTBI primer set with the Qiagen OneStep RT-PCR kit. TCRdb trimmed public reads at Q25 via fastp, called clones via MiXCR and kept in-frame beta chains. Each CDR3 protein gets just one entry, which takes the most common genes and DNA from the rows behind it. This sample has roughly 290,000 distinct CDR3 sequences in its table, and less than 15% of those were observed once. 6% to 8% of the sample belongs to the ten largest clones. Sequenced sample: blood. The receptors derive from a woman in her twenties or thirties with Graves' hyperthyroidism that later progressed to Graves' ophthalmopathy.

With regard to this clonotype: A single base separates this from a much larger clone, so it may be a read error. The gene calls are TRBV27 and TRBJ2-7; TRBD2 is a possible D gene (5 bases). The CDR3 extends over 13 amino acids. The germline V gene encodes CDR1 MNHEY and CDR2 SMNVEV (reference sequence). With 6 bases removed from V and 3 bases from J, the gap between germline ends came to 12 bases. CDR3 nucleotides: TGTGCCAGCAGAAACGGGGAAAGCTACGAGCAGTACTTC. Translating it yields CASRNGESYEQYF.

This clonotype was counted ten times or more. The chain joins TRBV9 to TRBJ2-3; D not certain. The CDR3 extends over 14 amino acids. From germline, CDR1 is SGDLS and CDR2 YYNGEE. V dropped 0 bases and J dropped 2 bases, with 7 bases sitting between them. The CDR3 loop is CASSVAVNTDTQYF. The CDR3 nucleotides read TGTGCCAGCAGCGTAGCGGTCAACACAGATACGCAGTATTTT.

The chain combines TRBV6-2 or TRBV6-3 with TRBJ2-5; 8 bases line up with TRBD2. Germline assignment: CDR1 MNHEY and CDR2 SVGEGT. Trimming took 3 bases from V and 1 from J; bases not matched to a gene: 7. The CDR3 runs to 16 residues. The CDR3 DNA reads as TGTGCCAGCAGTTATGCCGCGGGAGGAATCCAAGAGACCCAGTACTTC. As protein: CASSYAAGGIQETQYF.

There are many counts of this clonotype. This chain uses TRBV7-2 with TRBJ2-7; 9 bases fit TRBD1. The CDR3 consists of 18 residues. J lost 4 bases, V lost 0 bases, and 13 bases had no gene match. Germline V CDR1 and CDR2: SGHTA, FQGNSA. CDR3 region: CASSLALFGDREFYEQYF. CDR3 sequence (DNA): TGTGCCAGCAGCTTAGCGCTTTTCGGGGACAGGGAGTTTTACGAGCAGTACTTC.

In this sample, this clonotype turned up many times. This chain uses TRBV27 with TRBJ1-2; D is ambiguous. Germline CDR1 MNHEY, CDR2 SMNVEV (reference sequence). V was pared by 3 bases and J by 5 bases, with 13 bases between. This CDR3 spans 14 amino acids. For the CDR3, the DNA is TGTGCCAGCAGTTTTCGTGGGGAAGTGTATGGCTACACCTTC. Its translation is CASSFRGEVYGYTF.

The V gene is TRBV19, the J gene TRBJ2-3, with 10 bases lining up with TRBD2. Looked up from germline, CDR1 is LNHDA and CDR2 is SQIVND (reference sequence). The CDR3 covers 17 residues. Trimming removed 1 base from V and 2 bases from J; junction bases left unmatched: 6. The CDR3 here is CASSIVLGLAITDTQYF. The CDR3, as DNA: TGTGCCAGTAGTATAGTTTTGGGACTAGCGATCACAGATACGCAGTATTTT.

This clonotype showed up just once. A much more abundant neighbour one base away suggests this may be a read error. This chain joins TRBV20-1 and TRBJ2-7; D is possibly TRBD2 (6 bases). Germline V lookup: CDR1 DFQATT, CDR2 SNEGSKA (reference sequence). The CDR3 has 14 residues. V was shortened by 6 bases and J by 9 bases, with 24 bases between the two germline ends. Here the CDR3 DNA reads TGCAGTGCCCAGGGACTCCTTTCGAGGGGCGGGCAGTACTTC. This gives the protein CSAQGLLSRGGQYF.

This clonotype was seen once. The chain employs TRBV30 and TRBJ2-3; D remains unclear. The CDR3 runs 15 residues. With 0 bases removed from V and 0 bases from J, the gap between germline ends came to 10 bases. Per germline, CDR1 GTSNPN and CDR2 SVGIG (reference sequence). Written as DNA, the CDR3 is TGTGCCTGGAGTGTAAGGGCCATTAGCACAGATACGCAGTATTTT. Its translation is CAWSVRAISTDTQYF. Variable domain in full (rest from reference TRBV30 and TRBJ2-3): SQTIHQWPATLVQPVGSPLSLECTVEGTSNPNLYWYRQAAGRGLQLLFYSVGIGQISSEVPQNLSASRPQDRQFILSSKKLLLSDSGFYLCAWSVRAISTDTQYFGPGTRLTVL.

This clonotype was detected only a few times. This chain joins TRBV19 and TRBJ1-2; weak D call: TRBD1 (5 bases). V lost 3 bases to trimming and J lost 3 bases, with 14 bases between them. CDR3 length: 15 residues. The germline CDR1 and CDR2 sequences are LNHDA and SQIVND (reference sequence). CDR3: CASSIYGAVYYGYTF. The CDR3 nucleotides are TGTGCCAGTAGTATTTATGGGGCTGTTTACTATGGCTACACCTTC.

This clonotype came up many times. This chain connects TRBV20-1 to TRBJ2-5, with D perhaps matching TRBD2 (6 bases). The CDR3 sequence is 12 residues long. Trimming stripped 7 bases from V and 4 bases from J, with 13 bases between. Germline CDR1 DFQATT, CDR2 SNEGSKA (reference sequence). The CDR3 loop reads CSVLDGRETQYF. CDR3 bases: TGCAGTGTACTGGACGGGAGAGAGACCCAGTACTTC.

This clonotype was detected many times. The rearrangement uses TRBV3-1 and TRBJ1-5; D may be TRBD1 (5 bases). Germline V gene sequence: CDR1 LGHDT, CDR2 YNNKEL (reference sequence). This CDR3 contains 15 residues. The V and J ends lost 4 bases and 5 bases respectively, with 15 bases between them. Written as DNA, the CDR3 is TGTGCCAGCAGCCCTCGAGGGAGAGGGGATCAGCCCCAGCATTTT. Translating gives CASSPRGRGDQPQHF.

This clonotype came up many times. V and J are TRBV7-9 and TRBJ2-7; 7 positions match TRBD1. Germline-derived CDR1 and CDR2 are SEHNR and FQNEAQ (reference sequence). This CDR3 has 14 residues. Trimming took 1 base from V and 7 from J; bases not matched to a gene: 7. The CDR3 DNA reads TGTGCCAGCAGCTTAGGAACAGGGGTTGGGGAGCAGTACTTC. It encodes CASSLGTGVGEQYF.

This clonotype was seen at least ten times. This chain uses TRBV27 with TRBJ2-7; D may be TRBD2 (5 bases). From germline, CDR1 is MNHEY and CDR2 SMNVEV (reference sequence). The CDR3 spans 15 residues. V dropped 2 bases and J dropped 6 bases, with 17 bases sitting between them. CDR3 protein: CASSLLAGPTPEQYF. In DNA, the CDR3 is TGTGCCAGCAGTTTACTAGCTGGGCCTACGCCCGAGCAGTACTTC.

This clonotype appeared many times. The chain uses TRBV13 and TRBJ2-6; the D is unclear. With 5 bases removed from V and 2 bases from J, the gap between germline ends came to 16 bases. Germline CDR1 is PRHDT and CDR2 is FYEKMQ (reference sequence). This CDR3 is 17 amino acids long. CDR3 DNA sequence: TGTGCCAGCAGCCTCCCAGGTGAGGCCGCTGGGGCCAACGTCCTGACTTTC. It codes for CASSLPGEAAGANVLTF.

CDR3 residues: CASSLPEASVYEQYF. The CDR3 DNA reads TGTGCCAGCAGCCTTCCCGAAGCTAGCGTCTACGAGCAGTACTTC. The gene calls are TRBV14 and TRBJ2-7, with D tentatively TRBD2 (6 bases). The CDR3 loop spans 15 amino acids. The germline CDR1 and CDR2 sequences are SGHDN and FVKESK. The ends were cut back, 4 bases at V and 3 bases at J, with 16 bases in the middle.

This clonotype was seen repeatedly, ten times or more. The rearrangement links TRBV5-1 to TRBJ2-4; 8 bases map to TRBD1. This CDR3 comprises 13 residues. Germline CDR1 is SGHRS and CDR2 is YFSETQ. Trimming cost V 4 bases and J 6 bases; bases outside gene matches: 3. The CDR3 DNA reads as TGCGCCAGCAGCATCGACAGGGGAAACATTCAGTACTTC. Its translation is CASSIDRGNIQYF. Full variable domain (rest looked up from reference TRBV5-1 and TRBJ2-4): KAGVTQTPRYLIKTRGQQVTLSCSPISGHRSVSWYQQTPGQGLQFLFEYFSETQRNKGNFPGRFSGRQFSNSRSEMNVSTLELGDSALYLCASSIDRGNIQYFGAGTRLSVL.

This clonotype was counted at least ten times. The chain is built from TRBV6-1 and TRBJ1-5, with a tentative D call TRBD1 (5 bases). CDR3 length: 16 amino acids. The germline CDR1 and CDR2 sequences are MNHNS and SASEGT. Trimming stripped 6 bases from V and 0 bases from J, with 15 bases between. The CDR3, as DNA: TGTGCCAGCAGCGGACACGCAGCTTATAGCAATCAGCCCCAGCATTTT. It yields the protein CASSGHAAYSNQPQHF.

The CDR3 DNA is TGTGCCAGCAGGATCGGGACAGGGAGAATTAGTTCACCCCTCCACTTT. This gives the protein CASRIGTGRISSPLHF. V and J are TRBV12-3 or TRBV12-4 and TRBJ1-6; 9 bases map to TRBD1. CDR3 length equals 16 residues. The trim removed 6 bases at V and 9 bases at J, leaving 12 bases unmatched.

This clonotype occurred many times. The chain recombines TRBV2 with TRBJ1-1; D is unresolved. In germline, CDR1 is SNHLY, CDR2 FYNNEI. V was clipped by 6 bases and J by 0 bases, with 11 bases between them. This CDR3 has 14 amino acids. The CDR3 sequence: CASRVESMNTEAFF. CDR3 DNA: TGTGCCAGCAGGGTCGAGTCCATGAACACTGAAGCTTTCTTT. Together with reference TRBV2 and TRBJ1-1, the CDR3 gives the full variable domain: EPEVTQTPSHQVTQMGQEVILRCVPISNHLYFYWYRQILGQKVEFLVSFYNNEISEKSEIFDDQFSVERPDGSNFTLKIRSTKLEDSAMYFCASRVESMNTEAFFGQGTRLTVV.

This clonotype has ten or more counts. The CDR3 loop is CASRPSGYNEQFF. DNA of the CDR3: TGTGCCAGCAGACCTAGCGGTTACAATGAGCAGTTCTTC. V gene TRBV7-9 combines with J gene TRBJ2-1; TRBD2 matches at 7 bases. The CDR3 has 13 amino acids. The V gene's germline CDR1 is SEHNR and CDR2 FQNEAQ (reference sequence). The V gene end was trimmed by 6 bases and the J gene end by 4 bases; junction bases not matched to a gene: 3.

The sample holds a few counts of this clonotype. This sequence joins TRBV27 and TRBJ2-1; D is uncertain. Trimming cost V 0 bases and J 1 base, with 13 bases left between them. Germline CDR1 is MNHEY and CDR2 is SMNVEV (reference sequence). There are 17 residues in the CDR3. CDR3 amino acids: CASSLSTTTASYNEQFF. Here the CDR3 DNA reads TGTGCCAGCAGTTTATCAACGACGACTGCATCCTACAATGAGCAGTTCTTC.

V and J are TRBV6-1 and TRBJ1-2, with D perhaps TRBD1 (5 bases). Germline V gives CDR1 MNHNS, CDR2 SASEGT. The V end lost 7 bases, the J end lost 4 bases, and 10 bases lay between the germline ends. The CDR3 is made up of 12 amino acids. The CDR3 coding sequence is TGTGCCAGCAAGGGCGGGGCCTATGGCTACACCTTC. Translated: CASKGGAYGYTF.

This clonotype was found many times. The chain links TRBV12-3 or TRBV12-4 to TRBJ2-2, with D unclear. The CDR3 consists of 13 residues. The V and J ends lost 10 bases and 0 bases respectively, with 9 bases between them. CDR3 protein: CATWASNTGELFF. CDR3 DNA: TGTGCCACCTGGGCCTCGAACACCGGGGAGCTGTTTTTT.

This clonotype was recorded many times. This chain connects TRBV11-2 to TRBJ2-5, with TRBD1 matching 7 bases. Germline CDR1 SGHAT, CDR2 FQNNGV. The CDR3 covers 15 residues. V shed 5 bases and J 2 bases; nucleotides not matched to a gene: 8. This chain's CDR3 is CASSPYGTAQETQYF. The CDR3 DNA reads as TGTGCCAGCAGCCCATACGGGACAGCACAAGAGACCCAGTACTTC. Filled out from reference TRBV11-2 and TRBJ2-5, the complete variable domain reads EAGVAQSPRYKIIEKRQSVAFWCNPISGHATLYWYQQILGQGPKLLIQFQNNGVVDDSQLPKDRFSAERLKGVDSTLKIQPAKLEDSAVYLCASSPYGTAQETQYFGPGTRLLVL.

The chain links TRBV19 to TRBJ2-7, with D perhaps TRBD2 (5 bases). Trimming stripped 5 bases from V and 3 bases from J, with 14 bases between. Germline-derived CDR1 and CDR2 are LNHDA and SQIVND (reference sequence). The CDR3 runs 14 residues. The CDR3 here is CASSHKGEGYEQYF. CDR3 in DNA: TGTGCCAGTAGTCATAAGGGAGAAGGCTACGAGCAGTACTTC. Full variable domain (outside the CDR3, taken from reference TRBV19 and TRBJ2-7): DGGITQSPKYLFRKEGQNVTLSCEQNLNHDAMYWYRQDPGQGLRLIYYSQIVNDFQKGDIAEGYSVSREKKESFPLTVTSAQKNPTAFYLCASSHKGEGYEQYFGPGTRLTVT.

This clonotype was counted ten times or more. This chain links TRBV11-3 with TRBJ1-1; tentatively, D is TRBD1 (6 bases). This CDR3 comprises 12 residues. Germline V CDR1 and CDR2: SGHNT, YENEEA. V lost 5 bases to trimming and J lost 6 bases, with 10 bases between them. The CDR3 sequence is CASSAEGAEAFF. DNA of the CDR3: TGTGCCAGCAGCGCTGAGGGGGCTGAAGCTTTCTTT.

The V call is TRBV6-5, the J call TRBJ1-4, with D unresolved. The germline CDR1 and CDR2 sequences are MNHEY and SVGAGI. This CDR3 comprises 15 residues. The V end lost 3 bases, the J end lost 11 bases, and 19 bases lay between the germline ends. The CDR3 reads CASSYSWREVGKLFF. The CDR3 DNA follows: TGTGCCAGCAGTTATTCCTGGCGGGAGGTTGGGAAACTGTTTTTT.

The chain is built from TRBV14 and TRBJ2-5; 9 positions agree with TRBD2. Per germline, CDR1 SGHDN and CDR2 FVKESK. This CDR3 is 19 amino acids long. J gave up 0 bases and V 0 bases, and 11 bases lay outside the gene matches. CDR3 amino acids: CASSQDPVRLAAYQETQYF. DNA for the CDR3: TGTGCCAGCAGCCAAGATCCTGTGAGACTAGCGGCGTACCAAGAGACCCAGTACTTC.

This clonotype appeared many times. The chain is built from TRBV5-1 and TRBJ2-3; 12 bases are a match to TRBD1. V lost 4 bases and J lost 6; bases outside the gene matches: 9. The V gene's germline CDR1 is SGHRS and CDR2 YFSETQ. The CDR3 contains 16 residues. The CDR3: CASSVTGTGGMDTQYF. CDR3 sequence (DNA): TGCGCCAGCAGCGTGACCGGGACAGGGGGCATGGATACGCAGTATTTT.

There are many counts of this clonotype. The V call is TRBV28, the J call TRBJ1-1, with 8 bases identical to TRBD1. Germline CDR1 MDHEN, CDR2 SYDVKM. The J segment lost 3 bases and the V segment lost 4 bases, leaving 4 bases of the junction unmatched. There are 14 residues in the CDR3. DNA for the CDR3: TGTGCCAGCAGTTCAGGGGGCGCGGACACTGAAGCTTTCTTT. The encoded protein is CASSSGGADTEAFF.

The chain links TRBV11-3 to TRBJ2-5; 12 bases map to TRBD1. Looked up from germline, CDR1 is SGHNT and CDR2 is YENEEA. Trimming at V came to 4 bases and at J to 5 bases, leaving 2 bases not matched to a gene. The CDR3 extends over 14 amino acids. The CDR3 DNA follows: TGTGCCAGCAGCTCGGGACAGGGGGCGGAGACCCAGTACTTC. It encodes CASSSGQGAETQYF.